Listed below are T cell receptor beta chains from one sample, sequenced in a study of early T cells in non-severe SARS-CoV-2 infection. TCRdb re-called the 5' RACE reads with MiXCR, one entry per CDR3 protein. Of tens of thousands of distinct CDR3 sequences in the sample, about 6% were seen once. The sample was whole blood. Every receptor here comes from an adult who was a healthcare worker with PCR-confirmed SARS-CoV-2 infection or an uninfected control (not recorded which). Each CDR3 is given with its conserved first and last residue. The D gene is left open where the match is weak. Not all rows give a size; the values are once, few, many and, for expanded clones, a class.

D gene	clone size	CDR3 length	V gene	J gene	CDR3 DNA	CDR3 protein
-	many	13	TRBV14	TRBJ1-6	TGTGCCAGCACCAGGGATCTTAATTCACCCCTCCACTTT	CASTRDLNSPLHF
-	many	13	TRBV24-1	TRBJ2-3	TGTGCCATCAGGCCCCCGGACGCAGATACGCAGTATTTT	CAIRPPDADTQYF
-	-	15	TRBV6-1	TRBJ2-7	TGTGCCAGCAGTGTATCAGGGAGTCTGTCCTACGAGCAGTACTTC	CASSVSGSLSYEQYF
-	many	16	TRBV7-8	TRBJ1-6	TGTGCCAGCAGCTTAAAGGGTTCCTTATATAATTCACCCCTCCACTTT	CASSLKGSLYNSPLHF
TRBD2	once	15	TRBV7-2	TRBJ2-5	TGTGCCAGCAGCTTAGATCGACTAGCAGGCGAGACCCGGTACTTC	CASSLDRLAGETRYF
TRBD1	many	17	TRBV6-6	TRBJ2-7	TGTGCCAGCAGTTCACTTTTTAGGGACAGCGTCTCCTACGAGCAGTACTTC	CASSSLFRDSVSYEQYF
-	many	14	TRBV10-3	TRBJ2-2	TGTGCCATCAGTCCTACCCCAGGGTCCGGGGAGCTGTTTTTT	CAISPTPGSGELFF
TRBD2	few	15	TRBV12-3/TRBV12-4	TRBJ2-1	TGTGCCAGCAGGTCGGGACTAGCGAAATACAATGAGCAGTTCTTC	CASRSGLAKYNEQFF
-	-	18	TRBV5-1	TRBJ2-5	TGCGCCAGCAGCCGACCCGACTCCGGGACAAACCTCCAAGAGACCCAGTACTTC	CASSRPDSGTNLQETQYF
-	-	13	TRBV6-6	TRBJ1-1	TGTGCCAGCAGCAGGCAAATGAACACTGAAGCTTTCTTT	CASSRQMNTEAFF
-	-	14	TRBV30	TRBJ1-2	TGTGCCTGGAGTGTCCAGGGAATAGGGAATGGCTACACCTTC	CAWSVQGIGNGYTF
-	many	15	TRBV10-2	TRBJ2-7	TGCGCCAGCAGTGAGTCGGGGACTGAAGTCTACGAGCAGTACTTC	CASSESGTEVYEQYF
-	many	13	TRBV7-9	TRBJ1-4	TGTGCCAGCAGCCCGCAAGGGCTCGAAAAACTGTTTTTT	CASSPQGLEKLFF
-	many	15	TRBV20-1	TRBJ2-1	TGCAGTGCAAGCACAACTAGCCGAGGTGGTCATGAGCAGTTCTTC	CSASTTSRGGHEQFF
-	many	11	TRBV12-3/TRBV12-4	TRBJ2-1	TGTGCCAGCAGTTTCCTGGCAGTGAGATTCTTC	CASSFLAVRFF
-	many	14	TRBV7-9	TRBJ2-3	TGTGCCAGCAGCTTACGGACAGTCACAGATACGCAGTATTTT	CASSLRTVTDTQYF
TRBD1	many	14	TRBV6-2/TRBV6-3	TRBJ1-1	TGTGCCAGCAGTTACTCGAGTTTGGGACAGGGAGCTTTCTTT	CASSYSSLGQGAFF
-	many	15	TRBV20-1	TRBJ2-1	TGCAGTGCTAGAGAGGAGCTCCACCCCTACAATGAGCAGTTCTTC	CSAREELHPYNEQFF
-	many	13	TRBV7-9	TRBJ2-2	TGTGCCAGCAGCTCCTGGGAGGTCGGGGAGCTGTTTTTT	CASSSWEVGELFF
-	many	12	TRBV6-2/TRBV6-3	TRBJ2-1	TGTGCCAGCAACAAAGCCTACAATGAGCAGTTCTTC	CASNKAYNEQFF
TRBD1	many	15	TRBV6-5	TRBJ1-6	TGTGCCAGCAGGGCGGACAGGGGTACGAAATCACCCCTCCACTTT	CASRADRGTKSPLHF
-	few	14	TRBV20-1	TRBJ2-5	TGCAGTGCTAGGGAGGCCCGGGCTGGGGAGACCCAGTACTTC	CSAREARAGETQYF